These 17 T cell receptor beta chains were all obtained from the same sample, sequenced in a study of CXCR3-negative and CXCR3-positive naive CD8 T cells. Libraries were UMI-labeled 5' RACE TRB cDNA. TCRdb derives one entry per CDR3 protein from the 5' RACE reads, leaving out DNA. This listing includes 84,000 or so distinct CDR3 sequences. Their recognized antigens are unknown. Findings of the study overall: Hydrophobicity was higher for TRB CDR3s found in CXCR3-positive naive cells than in CXCR3-negative naive cells.

Sequencing was performed on naive CXCR3+ CD8+ T cells from blood. Subset noted: CD45RO-CCR7+CD27+CD95- naive CD8+ T cells expressing CXCR3 (TNR3+). All receptors derive from a human donor in good health. Some clones in this sample may be carry-over from other donors' samples.

J is TRBJ2-7 and V is TRBV6-2 or TRBV6-3; the TCRdb call, TRBD1, lacks DNA for checking. CDR1 MNHEY and CDR2 SVGEGT come from the germline V gene. The CDR3 covers 12 residues. CDR3 loop: CASRRTGGEQYF.

This chain connects TRBV7-6 to TRBJ2-7. The germline CDR1 and CDR2 sequences are SGHVS and FNYEAQ. The CDR3 covers 12 residues. CDR3 amino acids: CAISSRFYEQYF.

This chain connects TRBV6-2 or TRBV6-3 to TRBJ2-7; TCRdb calls TRBD1, which cannot be checked without DNA. CDR1 MNHEY and CDR2 SVGEGT come from the germline V gene. The CDR3 runs 14 residues. CDR3 sequence reads: CASRYSGGTDEQYF.

This chain connects TRBV5-1 to TRBJ2-7; TCRdb proposes TRBD1, but this gene call is untestable without DNA. Germline CDR1 SGHRS, CDR2 YFSETQ. The CDR3 has 14 amino acids. The CDR3 here is CASSSGQGQYEQYF. Full variable domain (remainder filled in from reference TRBV5-1 and TRBJ2-7): KAGVTQTPRYLIKTRGQQVTLSCSPISGHRSVSWYQQTPGQGLQFLFEYFSETQRNKGNFPGRFSGRQFSNSRSEMNVSTLELGDSALYLCASSSGQGQYEQYFGPGTRLTVT.

The chain links TRBV28 to TRBJ1-5; the TCRdb D gene call, TRBD1, has no DNA to confirm it. CDR3 length: 14 residues. Germline V gene lookup returns CDR1 MDHEN and CDR2 SYDVKM. The CDR3 is CASSLGQGNLPQHF.

The chain uses TRBV19 and TRBJ2-7; TCRdb designates TRBD1, a call that cannot be tested without DNA. Germline V gene sequence: CDR1 LNHDA, CDR2 SQIVND (reference sequence). The CDR3 loop spans 15 amino acids. Here the CDR3 reads CASSPGHSDPYEQYF.

This chain joins TRBV6-6 and TRBJ2-7; checking the TCRdb D call of TRBD1 is not possible without DNA. This CDR3 region has 14 residues. Germline assignment: CDR1 MNHNY and CDR2 SVGAGI (reference sequence). The CDR3 spells CASTQGQGRYEQYF.

The V call is TRBV28, the J call TRBJ1-5. CDR3 length: 13 amino acids. Germline assignment: CDR1 MDHEN and CDR2 SYDVKM. The CDR3 loop reads CASGGHSNQPQHF.

The chain uses TRBV28 and TRBJ2-1; TCRdb indicates TRBD1, and absent DNA this call remains unverified. The CDR3 is 15 residues long. The germline gives CDR1 MDHEN, CDR2 SYDVKM. The CDR3 region is CASSPRGEDYNEQFF.

V is TRBV5-1 and J is TRBJ2-2; TCRdb designates TRBD2, a call that cannot be tested without DNA. This CDR3 spans 13 amino acids. Germline CDR1 is SGHRS and CDR2 is YFSETQ. The CDR3 protein is CASNGGGTGELFF. The whole variable domain, filled in from reference TRBV5-1 and TRBJ2-2, reads KAGVTQTPRYLIKTRGQQVTLSCSPISGHRSVSWYQQTPGQGLQFLFEYFSETQRNKGNFPGRFSGRQFSNSRSEMNVSTLELGDSALYLCASNGGGTGELFFGEGSRLTVL.

V usage is TRBV7-3 and J usage is TRBJ2-1; TCRdb gives TRBD1 as the D gene, but with no DNA this cannot be confirmed. This CDR3 is 12 amino acids long. CDR1 is SGHTA and CDR2 is FQGTGA in the germline V gene. CDR3 amino acids: CASASQGDEQFF.

This chain joins TRBV7-2 and TRBJ1-5; TCRdb outputs TRBD1, but without DNA this stays unchecked. Germline CDR1 and CDR2: SGHTA and FQGNSA. There are 16 residues in the CDR3. CDR3: CASSLDGTGGAMAQHF.

This chain joins TRBV5-1 and TRBJ2-7; the D gene TCRdb calls, TRBD1, cannot be checked with no DNA. This CDR3 is built from 14 residues. CDR1 is SGHRS, CDR2 YFSETQ, per germline. CDR3: CASSPGTDHYEQYF.

The gene calls are TRBV7-6 and TRBJ1-6; without DNA, the TCRdb call of TRBD1 cannot be checked. The V gene's germline CDR1 is SGHVS and CDR2 FNYEAQ. This CDR3 comprises 16 residues. The CDR3 loop reads CASSGNPGGGNSPLHF.

V and J are TRBV7-6 and TRBJ2-3; TCRdb returns TRBD1, unconfirmable since there is no DNA. This CDR3 spans 15 amino acids. From germline, CDR1 is SGHVS and CDR2 FNYEAQ. The CDR3 sequence is CASTPFVGEADTQYF.

The chain carries TRBV15 and TRBJ2-7; TCRdb selects TRBD2, and the lack of DNA leaves this call unchecked. Germline V gene sequence: CDR1 LNHNV, CDR2 YYDKDF (reference sequence). The CDR3 runs 14 residues. CDR3 sequence reads: CATSTGTSGDEQYF.

The chain combines TRBV29-1 with TRBJ1-1. The CDR3 covers 11 residues. Per germline, CDR1 SQVTM and CDR2 ANQGSEA. The CDR3 spells CSVVENTEAFF.